This T cell receptor (beta chain) emerged from a study of blood T cell repertoires in COVID-19. Study information: Samples representing acute and convalescent COVID-19 were sourced from the United States, Italy and Spain.

The CDR3 is made up of 14 amino acids. The junction had 8 bases not matched to a gene; V was cut back by 5 bases and J by 4 bases. Germline V gene lookup returns CDR1 LNHNV and CDR2 YYDKDF (reference sequence). Using immunoSEQ multiplex PCR, the repertoire was profiled, and TCRdb retains in-frame clones only, with some absent. The data contain 90,000 or so clones, around 91% of them singletons. The receptor was isolated from a man aged 18 to 30 with COVID-19, enrolled during active disease. Material for sequencing was peripheral blood. The rearrangement joins TRBV15 to TRBJ2-7, with 7 bases lining up with TRBD1. The CDR3 DNA reads as TGTGCCACCAGCCGTACCACAGGGGAGTACGAGCAGTACTTC. Translated, it gives CATSRTTGEYEQYF.